The sequence of this T cell receptor (beta chain) was determined in a study of blood T cell repertoires in COVID-19. For the study at large: The study drew acute and convalescent COVID-19 samples from the United States, Italy and Spain. The cDNA or gDNA used as material had been derived from T cells, B-cell-depleted T cells, or PBMCs.

The J segment lost 0 bases and the V segment lost 4 bases, leaving 5 bases of the junction unmatched. The germline CDR1 and CDR2 sequences are SGHRS and YFSETQ. The CDR3 consists of 16 residues. Source study methods: The assay estimated nucleated cells by amplifying reference gene primers. Measured with immunoSEQ multiplex PCR; TCRdb has only the in-frame clones, and not every one. V and J calls and clone size are those listed in that table; D and trimming were worked out from the DNA. This repertoire shows 140,000 to 150,000 clones, about 87% found once; its top ten account for 35% to 55%. The rearrangement joins TRBV5-1 to TRBJ2-3, with 10 bases matching TRBD2. This receptor was taken from a human donor in a cohort sampled during active COVID-19. The specimen was peripheral blood. The CDR3: CASSAGLADSTDTQYF. In DNA, the CDR3 is TGCGCCAGCAGCGCCGGACTAGCGGATAGCACAGATACGCAGTATTTT.